The 25 T cell receptor beta chains given below trace back to one sample, sequenced in a study of blood T cell repertoires in COVID-19. TCRdb's copy holds only in-frame clones and misses some; the assay was immunoSEQ multiplex PCR. In the table there are approximately 300,000 clones, approximately 83% of which are singletons. The sequenced sample was PBMCs or T cells enriched from blood (not recorded which). The source is a woman in her 30s who had recovered from COVID-19.

Notes on this clone: Other DNA sequences from this sample encode an identical CDR3 as well. The CDR3 DNA reads as TGTGCCAGCAGACTAGCGGGGGGCACAGATACGCAGTATTTT. Its protein product is CASRLAGGTDTQYF. The chain couples TRBV6-5 to TRBJ2-3; 11 bases match TRBD2. The V gene end was trimmed by 6 bases and the J gene end by 1 base; junction bases not matched to a gene: 0. This CDR3 is built from 14 residues. CDR1 is MNHEY and CDR2 is SVGAGI in the germline V gene.

This clone occurred a few times. The chain is built from TRBV15 and TRBJ1-4; unclear D gene. V lost 1 base, J lost 8 bases, and 14 bases lay in between. This CDR3 has 15 amino acids. Germline assignment: CDR1 LNHNV and CDR2 YYDKDF (reference sequence). The CDR3 here is CATSRGRVAGEKLFF. The CDR3 nucleotides are TGTGCCACCAGCAGAGGCCGGGTAGCGGGAGAAAAACTGTTTTTT.

The V call is TRBV19, the J call TRBJ1-5; TRBD1 aligns across 8 bases. The V and J ends lost 5 bases and 7 bases, in that order; junction bases with no gene match: 7. The CDR3 is made up of 14 amino acids. Looked up from germline, CDR1 is LNHDA and CDR2 is SQIVND (reference sequence). The DNA of the CDR3 is TGTGCCAGTAGTTCAGGACAGGGAATACAGCCCCAGCATTTT. This encodes CASSSGQGIQPQHF.

CDR3 sequence: CASSLGGGDEKLFF. CDR3 coding DNA: TGCGCCAGCAGCTTAGGAGGGGGCGATGAAAAACTGTTTTTT. The rearrangement uses TRBV5-1 and TRBJ1-4, with 7 nucleotides matching TRBD1. The CDR3 is made up of 14 amino acids. Per the germline V gene, CDR1 is SGHRS and CDR2 is YFSETQ. V gave up 2 bases and J gave up 6 bases; unmatched junction bases: 4.

The chain couples TRBV5-1 to TRBJ1-2, with 9 nucleotides matching TRBD1. With V trimmed by 3 bases and J by 5 bases, 11 bases remained unmatched. Looked up from germline, CDR1 is SGHRS and CDR2 is YFSETQ. This CDR3 is 16 amino acids long. The CDR3 is CASSSDRDRVLYGYTF. The CDR3 DNA follows: TGCGCCAGCAGCTCAGACCGGGACAGGGTCTTGTATGGCTACACCTTC. The full variable domain, completed using reference TRBV5-1 and TRBJ1-2, is KAGVTQTPRYLIKTRGQQVTLSCSPISGHRSVSWYQQTPGQGLQFLFEYFSETQRNKGNFPGRFSGRQFSNSRSEMNVSTLELGDSALYLCASSSDRDRVLYGYTFGSGTRLTVV.

The rearrangement joins TRBV27 to TRBJ1-4; the D gene is possibly TRBD1 (5 bases). Germline CDR1 and CDR2: MNHEY and SMNVEV (reference sequence). The CDR3 is made up of 17 amino acids. Trimming removed 1 base from V and 0 bases from J, with 12 bases in between. The CDR3 coding sequence is TGTGCCAGCAGTTTATATGCGGGGGGGGCAACTAATGAAAAACTGTTTTTT. Translated, it gives CASSLYAGGATNEKLFF.

This rearrangement joins TRBV6-5 to TRBJ2-3; D gene unclear. In germline, CDR1 is MNHEY, CDR2 SVGAGI. V lost 4 bases and J 4 bases, leaving 6 bases between the germline ends. The CDR3 runs 12 residues. CDR3 coding DNA: TGTGCCAGCAGTTCTACTTCAGATACGCAGTATTTT. Translated: CASSSTSDTQYF.

The rearrangement joins TRBV9 to TRBJ2-1; 8 nucleotides match TRBD2. Germline CDR1 SGDLS, CDR2 YYNGEE. The CDR3 consists of 16 residues. V gave up 3 bases and J gave up 0 bases; unmatched junction bases: 5. For the CDR3, the DNA is TGTGCCAGCAGCGCCCCCGGGACTAGCTCCTACAATGAGCAGTTCTTC. This translates into CASSAPGTSSYNEQFF.

The gene calls are TRBV5-6 and TRBJ1-1; unclear D gene. The CDR3 contains 13 residues. Germline V gene sequence: CDR1 SGHDT, CDR2 YYEEEE. V lost 0 bases, J lost 5 bases, and 8 bases lay in between. The CDR3 is CASSLAQKTEAFF. In DNA form, the CDR3 reads TGTGCCAGCAGCTTGGCCCAAAAAACTGAAGCTTTCTTT.

This chain connects TRBV19 to TRBJ1-2; 9 bases line up with TRBD1. Germline-derived CDR1 and CDR2 are LNHDA and SQIVND (reference sequence). The CDR3 spans 14 residues. After removal of 5 bases from V and 6 bases from J, the junction contained 7 bases not matched to a gene. CDR3 region: CASSPGQGRNGYTF. The CDR3 region has the DNA TGTGCCAGTAGTCCAGGACAGGGGAGGAATGGCTACACCTTC.

The rearrangement uses TRBV24-1 and TRBJ1-4; maybe TRBD1 (5 bases). From germline, CDR1 is KGHDR and CDR2 SFDVKD. Deletions cut 5 bases from V and 3 bases from J, with 12 bases between. The CDR3 runs to 15 residues. The DNA of the CDR3 is TGTGCCACCAGTGCCAACGGGGGGGCTAATGAAAAACTGTTTTTT. It codes for CATSANGGANEKLFF.

The chain joins TRBV19 to TRBJ1-5; TRBD1 is a possible D gene (6 bases). The length of the CDR3 is 12 residues. The ends were cut back, 6 bases at V and 5 bases at J, with 8 bases in the middle. CDR1 LNHDA and CDR2 SQIVND come from the germline V gene (reference sequence). CDR3 sequence: CASRQGYQPQHF. DNA of the CDR3: TGTGCCAGTAGACAGGGTTATCAGCCCCAGCATTTT. Supplemented by reference TRBV19 and TRBJ1-5, the full variable domain reads DGGITQSPKYLFRKEGQNVTLSCEQNLNHDAMYWYRQDPGQGLRLIYYSQIVNDFQKGDIAEGYSVSREKKESFPLTVTSAQKNPTAFYLCASRQGYQPQHFGDGTRLSIL.

This sequence joins TRBV15 and TRBJ1-5; weak D call: TRBD1 (5 bases). Trimming stripped 0 bases from V and 7 bases from J, with 13 bases between. The CDR3 sequence is 15 residues long. From germline, CDR1 is LNHNV and CDR2 YYDKDF (reference sequence). The CDR3 here is CATSRDRQGGQPQHF. The DNA for the CDR3 is TGTGCCACCAGCAGAGATAGGCAGGGAGGCCAGCCCCAGCATTTT.

The rearrangement links TRBV28 to TRBJ1-5; D gene ambiguous. Germline-derived CDR1 and CDR2 are MDHEN and SYDVKM. The CDR3 sequence is 12 residues long. The V end was cut by 6 bases, the J end by 8 bases, with 11 bases between. The CDR3 sequence: CASSPVLEPQHF. The CDR3 nucleotides are TGTGCCAGCAGCCCGGTGTTGGAGCCCCAGCATTTT.

This clone was detected many times. The V call is TRBV4-2, the J call TRBJ1-2, with 12 positions matching TRBD1. This CDR3 spans 15 amino acids. Germline-derived CDR1 and CDR2 are LGHNA and YNFKEQ. V trimming: 0 bases; J trimming: 8 bases; junction bases outside the gene matches: 4. The DNA for the CDR3 is TGTGCCAGCAGCCAAGATCGGGACAGGGGGCAGGGCTACACCTTC. Residues: CASSQDRDRGQGYTF.

V usage is TRBV6-5 and J usage is TRBJ1-4, with D tentatively TRBD1 (6 bases). V lost 0 bases, J lost 8 bases, and 16 bases lay in between. The germline gives CDR1 MNHEY, CDR2 SVGAGI. This CDR3 has 16 residues. The CDR3 DNA is TGTGCCAGCAGTTACTCATACGACAGGCTAGGGGAAAAACTGTTTTTT. It encodes CASSYSYDRLGEKLFF.

This sequence joins TRBV30 and TRBJ1-1; perhaps TRBD1 as D (5 bases). This CDR3 comprises 11 residues. Germline values: CDR1 GTSNPN, CDR2 SVGIG (reference sequence). V was clipped by 8 bases and J by 5 bases, with 12 bases between them. CDR3 sequence reads: CARGGRTEAFF. CDR3 coding DNA: TGTGCCCGGGGGGGGAGGACTGAAGCTTTCTTT.

The rearrangement joins TRBV7-9 to TRBJ1-1; 7 bases line up with TRBD1. Per the germline V gene, CDR1 is SEHNR and CDR2 is FQNEAQ (reference sequence). Trimming at V came to 4 bases and at J to 3 bases, leaving 11 bases not matched to a gene. The CDR3 totals 16 residues. The CDR3, as DNA: TGTGCCAGCAGCTCCCGACAGGGTAGGGTGGACACTGAAGCTTTCTTT. It codes for CASSSRQGRVDTEAFF.

The rearrangement uses TRBV7-9 and TRBJ1-4; tentative D call: TRBD1 (5 bases). V lost 6 bases and J lost 0, with 20 bases in between. CDR1 is SEHNR, CDR2 FQNEAQ, per germline (reference sequence). This CDR3 contains 18 residues. CDR3 in DNA: TGTGCCAGCAGTCGGCGGGGACTGACTGGTGCAACTAATGAAAAACTGTTTTTT. Translating gives CASSRRGLTGATNEKLFF.

The chain employs TRBV28 and TRBJ1-1; TRBD1 might be the D (5 bases). This CDR3 contains 14 residues. Germline V gene sequence: CDR1 MDHEN, CDR2 SYDVKM. The V end lost 2 bases, the J end lost 1 base, and 8 bases lay between the germline ends. The CDR3 loop is CASSLRQQNTEAFF. In nucleotides, the CDR3 is TGTGCCAGCAGTTTACGACAGCAGAACACTGAAGCTTTCTTT.

V gene TRBV27 combines with J gene TRBJ1-2; 9 bases agree with TRBD1. Germline V gene lookup returns CDR1 MNHEY and CDR2 SMNVEV (reference sequence). The CDR3 length is 16 residues. V shed 0 bases and J 3 bases; nucleotides not matched to a gene: 5. The CDR3 is CASSLSRTGEHYGYTF. As DNA, the CDR3 is TGTGCCAGCAGTTTATCAAGGACAGGGGAACACTATGGCTACACCTTC.

This clone appeared a single time. This sequence joins TRBV6-5 and TRBJ1-1; 8 bases map to TRBD1. The J segment lost 3 bases and the V segment lost 0 bases, leaving 3 bases of the junction unmatched. Germline V gives CDR1 MNHEY, CDR2 SVGAGI. CDR3 length: 15 amino acids. The CDR3 loop reads CASSYSQGADTEAFF. The CDR3, as DNA: TGTGCCAGCAGTTACTCCCAGGGGGCGGACACTGAAGCTTTCTTT.

This chain uses TRBV19 with TRBJ1-2; D may be TRBD1 (6 bases). Trimming took off 1 base at V and 2 bases at J, with 11 bases between the two ends. Germline CDR1 LNHDA, CDR2 SQIVND (reference sequence). This CDR3 comprises 15 residues. The CDR3 DNA sequence: TGTGCCAGTAGTATAGTGGGGACAACGAACTATGGCTACACCTTC. Translated: CASSIVGTTNYGYTF.

This sequence joins TRBV2 and TRBJ2-3, with D uncertain. The germline gives CDR1 SNHLY, CDR2 FYNNEI. CDR3 length: 11 amino acids. V lost 6 bases, J lost 9 bases, and 10 bases lay in between. CDR3 coding DNA: TGTGCCAGCAGGTCGTACCTAACGCAGTATTTT. This sequence encodes CASRSYLTQYF.

The chain couples TRBV10-1 to TRBJ1-5; D gene uncertain. Germline loops: CDR1 WNHNN, CDR2 SYGVQD (reference sequence). This CDR3 has 14 amino acids. The germline V and J ends were trimmed by 3 bases and 4 bases, with 10 bases remaining between them. The CDR3 DNA is TGCGCCAGCAGTGAAAGAGGGAGTAATCAGCCCCAGCATTTT. It specifies CASSERGSNQPQHF.